The 14 T cell receptor beta chains below were found in one sample sequenced in a study of blood T cell repertoires in COVID-19. Data came from immunoSEQ multiplex PCR; TCRdb stores just in-frame clones and leaves some out. The data hold under 450,000 clones, with about nine tenths observed a single time. Sequenced material: PBMCs or T cells enriched from blood (not recorded which). The receptors here all came from a woman aged 40-49 years who had been exposed to COVID-19.

V gene TRBV7-6 combines with J gene TRBJ2-2; the D gene is possibly TRBD1 (5 bases). The germline gives CDR1 SGHVS, CDR2 FNYEAQ. CDR3 length equals 14 residues. The V and J ends lost 5 bases and 7 bases respectively, with 14 bases between them. CDR3 nucleotides: TGTGCCAGCAGCCCTAGGGGAACCAACGGGGAGCTGTTTTTT. It yields the protein CASSPRGTNGELFF.

CDR3 sequence reads: CASSFGTDTQYF. The CDR3 DNA sequence: TGTGCCAGCAGCTTCGGCACAGATACGCAGTATTTT. V gene TRBV11-2 combines with J gene TRBJ2-3; D is unresolved. Germline CDR1 and CDR2: SGHAT and FQNNGV. The CDR3 extends over 12 amino acids. Trimming removed 3 bases at V and 1 base at J, with 2 bases between.

This chain joins TRBV3-1 (or the pseudogene TRBV3-2) and TRBJ1-5; a possible D gene is TRBD1 (6 bases). The CDR3 is made up of 14 amino acids. Deletions cut 4 bases from V and 3 bases from J, with 10 bases between. Germline loops: CDR1 LGHDT, CDR2 YNNKEL (reference sequence). As DNA, the CDR3 is TGTGCCAGCAGCCCGGACAGCCTCAATCAGCCCCAGCATTTT. Encoded protein: CASSPDSLNQPQHF.

This clone has just one count. This rearrangement joins TRBV6-5 to TRBJ1-1; 7 nucleotides line up with TRBD1. Unmatched junction bases numbered 3, after V lost 3 bases and J lost 8 bases. The CDR3 contains 12 residues. CDR1 and CDR2 (germline): MNHEY, SVGAGI. CDR3 amino acids: CASSYRDREAFF. The CDR3 region has the DNA TGTGCCAGCAGTTATCGGGACAGAGAAGCTTTCTTT.

This chain connects TRBV18 to TRBJ2-6, with D tentatively TRBD1 (5 bases). V lost 4 bases, J lost 8 bases, and 18 bases lay in between. The germline V gene has CDR1 KGHSH and CDR2 LQKENI. The CDR3 covers 16 residues. Here the CDR3 DNA reads TGTGCCAGCTCACATACCCGTACAAGGGGTTCCAACGTCCTGACTTTC. Amino acid sequence: CASSHTRTRGSNVLTF.

V usage is TRBV6-1 and J usage is TRBJ2-4, with TRBD2 matching over 7 bases. V shed 0 bases and J 7 bases; nucleotides not matched to a gene: 6. Looked up from germline, CDR1 is MNHNS and CDR2 is SASEGT. CDR3 length equals 15 residues. The CDR3 here is CASSEAGGAGNIQYF. CDR3 nucleotides: TGTGCCAGCAGTGAAGCGGGAGGGGCCGGGAACATTCAGTACTTC.

Notes on this clone: The same CDR3 arises from other DNA sequences in this sample as well. This chain links TRBV18 with TRBJ2-3, with D uncertain. Germline CDR1 KGHSH, CDR2 LQKENI. This CDR3 is 12 amino acids long. V was clipped by 6 bases and J by 0 bases, with 4 bases between them. The CDR3 reads CASSLSTDTQYF. Here the CDR3 DNA reads TGTGCCAGCTCTCTCAGCACAGATACGCAGTATTTT.

Concerning this clone: This same CDR3 is encoded by further DNA sequences in the sample. V gene TRBV12-3 or TRBV12-4 combines with J gene TRBJ1-2; D not certain. V lost 6 bases and J 1 base, leaving 6 bases between the germline ends. This CDR3 region has 12 residues. CDR3 residues: CASSPFNYGYTF. Here the CDR3 DNA reads TGTGCCAGCAGCCCCTTTAACTATGGCTACACCTTC.

The chain uses TRBV10-1 and TRBJ2-7, with 7 bases aligning to TRBD1. The CDR3 length is 15 residues. Germline V gene data show CDR1 as WNHNN and CDR2 as SYGVQD (reference sequence). Losses at the gene ends were 2 bases for V and 1 base for J; bases not matched to a gene: 5. The CDR3: CASSERQGRSYEQYF. The CDR3 coding sequence is TGCGCCAGCAGTGAGAGACAGGGAAGGTCCTACGAGCAGTACTTC.

This chain joins TRBV5-6 and TRBJ2-2; D is possibly TRBD1 (6 bases). The CDR3 has 13 residues. The V gene lost 4 bases and the J gene lost 5 bases, with 9 bases spanning the gap. Germline values: CDR1 SGHDT, CDR2 YYEEEE. The CDR3 DNA follows: TGTGCCAGCAGCCCCGACAGGACCGGGGAGCTGTTTTTT. As protein: CASSPDRTGELFF. Looking up the rest from reference TRBV5-6 and TRBJ2-2 gives the full variable domain: DAGVTQSPTHLIKTRGQQVTLRCSPKSGHDTVSWYQQALGQGPQFIFQYYEEEERQRGNFPDRFSGHQFPNYSSELNVNALLLGDSALYLCASSPDRTGELFFGEGSRLTVL.

The genes are TRBV5-1 and TRBJ2-2, with 7 bases aligning to TRBD2. The CDR3 runs 13 residues. CDR1 and CDR2 from the germline V gene are SGHRS and YFSETQ. The V segment lost 4 bases and the J segment 6 bases; nucleotides outside the gene matches: 3. The chain's CDR3 is CASSQLASGELFF. The CDR3, as DNA: TGCGCCAGCAGCCAACTAGCGTCCGGGGAGCTGTTTTTT.

This clone was detected once. V and J are TRBV19 and TRBJ2-1; 7 bases match TRBD2. The CDR3 is 13 residues long. Trimming removed 9 bases from V and 4 bases from J; junction bases left unmatched: 6. The germline V gene has CDR1 LNHDA and CDR2 SQIVND (reference sequence). CDR3 nucleotides: TGTGCCAGCCAGCGGGATTCTTACAATGAGCAGTTCTTC. It codes for CASQRDSYNEQFF. Together with reference TRBV19 and TRBJ2-1, the CDR3 gives the full variable domain: DGGITQSPKYLFRKEGQNVTLSCEQNLNHDAMYWYRQDPGQGLRLIYYSQIVNDFQKGDIAEGYSVSREKKESFPLTVTSAQKNPTAFYLCASQRDSYNEQFFGPGTRLTVL.

The CDR3 spells CASGPPLLEFGGAFF. The DNA for the CDR3 is TGTGCTAGTGGCCCGCCGCTGTTGGAATTTGGAGGAGCTTTCTTT. The rearrangement uses TRBV12-5 and TRBJ1-1, with D hard to call. V lost 6 bases and J 10 bases, leaving 24 bases between the germline ends. Germline CDR1 and CDR2: LGHNT and FRNRAP. The CDR3 is 15 amino acids.

The chain joins TRBV23-1 to TRBJ2-2; tentatively, D is TRBD2 (5 bases). TRBV23-1 is given ORF status, its function remaining uncertain. The CDR3 loop spans 14 amino acids. V was clipped by 4 bases and J by 6 bases, with 12 bases between them. The CDR3 bases are TGCGCCAGCAGTCTTCGGACTTGGCCCGGGGAGCTGTTTTTT. Protein product: CASSLRTWPGELFF.